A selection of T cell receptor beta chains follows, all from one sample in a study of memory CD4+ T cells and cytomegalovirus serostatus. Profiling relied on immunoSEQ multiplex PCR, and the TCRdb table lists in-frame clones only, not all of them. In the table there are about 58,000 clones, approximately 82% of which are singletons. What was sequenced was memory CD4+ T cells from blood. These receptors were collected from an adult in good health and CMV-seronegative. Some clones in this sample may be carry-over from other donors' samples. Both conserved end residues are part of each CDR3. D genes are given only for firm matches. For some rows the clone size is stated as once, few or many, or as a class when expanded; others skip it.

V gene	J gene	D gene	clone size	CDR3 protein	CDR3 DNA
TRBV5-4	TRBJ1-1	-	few	CASSTNLRVEGAFF	TGTGCCAGCAGCACGAATTTGAGGGTAGAAGGAGCTTTCTTT
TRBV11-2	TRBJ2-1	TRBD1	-	CASSRRQGGPYNEQFF	TGTGCCAGCAGCCGAAGACAGGGGGGCCCCTACAATGAGCAGTTCTTC
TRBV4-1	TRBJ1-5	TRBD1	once	CASSQDPGQGLANQPQHF	TGCGCCAGCAGCCAAGATCCGGGACAGGGACTGGCCAATCAGCCCCAGCATTTT
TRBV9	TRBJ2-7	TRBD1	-	CASSVGQGAVYEQYF	TGTGCCAGCAGCGTAGGGCAGGGGGCGGTTTACGAGCAGTACTTC
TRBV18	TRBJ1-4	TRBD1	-	CASSPYLGQGSNEKLFF	TGTGCCAGCTCACCATATCTCGGACAGGGTTCTAATGAAAAACTGTTTTTT
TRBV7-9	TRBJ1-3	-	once	CASSFPGNQEKGGNTIYF	TGTGCCAGCAGCTTCCCCGGGAACCAGGAAAAGGGTGGAAACACCATATATTTT
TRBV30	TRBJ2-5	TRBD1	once	CAWSRGRGGVQTQYF	TGTGCCTGGAGCAGGGGGCGAGGCGGCGTGCAGACCCAGTACTTC
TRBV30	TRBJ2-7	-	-	CAWNTRGRYEQYF	TGTGCCTGGAATACAAGGGGTCGCTACGAGCAGTACTTC
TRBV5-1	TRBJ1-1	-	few	CASSLGAVRKGTEAFF	TGCGCCAGCAGCTTGGGGGCAGTCCGGAAAGGAACTGAAGCTTTCTTT
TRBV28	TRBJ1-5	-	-	CASRNTQGHRPQHF	TGTGCCAGCAGGAACACACAGGGACACAGACCCCAGCATTTT
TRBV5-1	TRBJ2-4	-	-	CASSSDGRGGNIQYF	TGCGCCAGCAGCAGCGATGGACGTGGCGGAAACATTCAGTACTTC
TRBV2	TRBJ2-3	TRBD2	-	CASSESPSGSTDTQYF	TGTGCCAGCAGTGAATCGCCTAGCGGGAGCACAGATACGCAGTATTTT
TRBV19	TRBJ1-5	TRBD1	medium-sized	CASNTGTGSQPQHF	TGTGCCAGTAATACCGGGACAGGGAGTCAGCCCCAGCATTTT
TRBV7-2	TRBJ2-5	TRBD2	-	CASSLEGRLAGVETQYF	TGTGCCAGCAGCTTAGAAGGCCGGCTAGCGGGAGTTGAGACCCAGTACTTC
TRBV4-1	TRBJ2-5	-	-	CASSHRTSYQETQYF	TGCGCCAGCAGCCACCGAACTAGCTACCAAGAGACCCAGTACTTC
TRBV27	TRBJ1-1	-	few	CASSLRGPNTEAFF	TGTGCCAGCAGTTTACGGGGTCCAAACACTGAAGCTTTCTTT
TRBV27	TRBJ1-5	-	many	CASSSPGRQPQHF	TGTGCCAGCAGTTCCCCGGGGAGGCAGCCCCAGCATTTT
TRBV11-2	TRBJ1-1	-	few	CASSLGLGDTEAFF	TGTGCCAGCAGCTTGGGCCTGGGGGACACTGAAGCTTTCTTT
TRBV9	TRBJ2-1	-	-	CASSVGNSLGGEQFF	TGTGCCAGCAGCGTAGGTAATAGCCTGGGGGGTGAGCAGTTCTTC
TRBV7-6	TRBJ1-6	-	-	CASSLVTDANSPLHF	TGTGCCAGCAGCTTAGTGACGGACGCCAATTCACCCCTCCACTTT
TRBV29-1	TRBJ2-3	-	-	CSVGPTGRGNTQYF	TGCAGCGTTGGGCCGACAGGGCGGGGAAATACGCAGTATTTT
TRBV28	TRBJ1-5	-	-	CASQVTGLDQPRHF	TGTGCCAGCCAGGTTACAGGGTTGGATCAGCCCCGGCATTTT
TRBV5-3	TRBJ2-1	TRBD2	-	CARSALARGTSGTYNEQFF	TGTGCCAGAAGCGCATTGGCAAGGGGGACTAGCGGGACCTACAATGAGCAGTTCTTC
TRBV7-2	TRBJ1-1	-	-	CASSSITRYTEAFF	TGTGCCAGCAGCTCAATAACTAGGTACACTGAAGCTTTCTTT